Presented here are 24 T cell receptor beta chains from one specimen sequenced in a study of OX40 agonist ivuxolimab in advanced cancers. TCRdb keeps only in-frame clones here, not all; method: immunoSEQ multiplex PCR. The sample includes 45,000 or so clones, 75% to 85% of them seen just once. The input for sequencing was CD4+ or CD8+ T cells sorted from blood, taken in a trial of the OX40 agonist ivuxolimab. Receptor source: an adult with an advanced solid tumor such as melanoma, head and neck, liver or kidney cancer.

The chain has TRBV5-1 and TRBJ1-1; unclear D gene. Germline values: CDR1 SGHRS, CDR2 YFSETQ. The CDR3 is made up of 15 amino acids. Trimming cost V 5 bases and J 0 bases, with 14 bases left between them. The CDR3 reads CASRQRVGMNTEAFF. The DNA of the CDR3 is TGCGCCAGCAGGCAGCGGGTAGGGATGAACACTGAAGCTTTCTTT.

The rearrangement uses TRBV4-1 and TRBJ2-3; TRBD1 might be the D (5 bases). The CDR3 length is 15 residues. Germline V gene lookup returns CDR1 MGHRA and CDR2 YSYEKL. V lost 3 bases and J lost 1, with 11 bases in between. CDR3 amino acids: CASSQDTGRTDTQYF. The CDR3 nucleotides are TGCGCCAGCAGCCAGGACACAGGTCGCACAGATACGCAGTATTTT.

The chain links TRBV11-3 to TRBJ2-7; possibly TRBD2 for D (5 bases). The V and J ends lost 0 bases and 6 bases respectively, with 27 bases between them. The germline gives CDR1 SGHNT, CDR2 YENEEA. The length of the CDR3 is 19 residues. CDR3 sequence (DNA): TGTGCCAGCAGCTTAGATCCCTCAGCCATTCTTGAGGGCCAATCCGAGCAGTACTTC. It codes for CASSLDPSAILEGQSEQYF.

The CDR3 is CASSTTLFSGTEYGYTF. Here the CDR3 DNA reads TGTGCCAGTAGTACCACCCTTTTTTCCGGGACAGAGTATGGCTACACCTTC. This chain uses TRBV19 with TRBJ1-2; 7 bases match TRBD1. Germline-derived CDR1 and CDR2 are LNHDA and SQIVND (reference sequence). With 4 bases clipped from V and 5 bases from J, the junction kept 16 bases outside the gene matches. The CDR3 contains 17 residues.

This rearrangement joins TRBV7-3 to TRBJ2-5, with D possibly matching TRBD1 (5 bases). The CDR3 runs 15 residues. V lost 3 bases to trimming and J lost 3 bases, with 14 bases between them. Germline loops: CDR1 SGHTA, CDR2 FQGTGA. The CDR3 loop reads CASSFSGAHKETQYF. In DNA, the CDR3 is TGTGCCAGCAGCTTTTCTGGGGCCCACAAAGAGACCCAGTACTTC.

The V and J genes are TRBV5-4 and TRBJ2-5; D possibly corresponds to TRBD2 (5 bases). V dropped 0 bases and J dropped 5 bases, with 11 bases sitting between them. Germline CDR1 SGHNT, CDR2 YYREEE (reference sequence). CDR3 size: 14 residues. CDR3 DNA sequence: TGTGCCAGCAGCTTGGCCGGGGTACATGAGACCCAGTACTTC. The encoded protein is CASSLAGVHETQYF. The variable domain in full, with the rest retrieved from reference TRBV5-4 and TRBJ2-5, is ETGVTQSPTHLIKTRGQQVTLRCSSQSGHNTVSWYQQALGQGPQFIFQYYREEENGRGNFPPRFSGLQFPNYSSELNVNALELDDSALYLCASSLAGVHETQYFGPGTRLLVL.

This chain connects TRBV4-3 to TRBJ2-3; TRBD1 aligns across 8 bases. CDR1 is LGHNA and CDR2 is YSLEER in the germline V gene. CDR3 length equals 15 residues. Unmatched junction bases numbered 4, after V lost 1 base and J lost 4 bases. CDR3 loop: CASSQGGQGPDTQYF. CDR3 sequence (DNA): TGCGCCAGCAGCCAAGGAGGACAGGGACCAGATACGCAGTATTTT.

The chain combines TRBV5-1 with TRBJ2-5; 11 bases agree with TRBD1. The CDR3 extends over 14 amino acids. Per germline, CDR1 SGHRS and CDR2 YFSETQ. V shed 5 bases and J 5 bases; nucleotides not matched to a gene: 5. The DNA of the CDR3 is TGCGCCAGCAGGTCGGGACAGGGGGTGGAGACCCAGTACTTC. As protein: CASRSGQGVETQYF.

The gene calls are TRBV7-9 and TRBJ1-4, with 9 bases identical to TRBD1. Trimming took 1 base from V and 14 from J; bases not matched to a gene: 11. There are 15 residues in the CDR3. CDR1 and CDR2 (germline): SEHNR, FQNEAQ (reference sequence). CDR3 region: CASSLGGQGSELLFF. The CDR3 DNA sequence: TGTGCCAGCAGCTTAGGGGGACAGGGAAGCGAATTGCTGTTTTTT. Full variable domain (rest looked up from reference TRBV7-9 and TRBJ1-4): DTGVSQNPRHKITKRGQNVTFRCDPISEHNRLYWYRQTLGQGPEFLTYFQNEAQLEKSRLLSDRFSAERPKGSFSTLEIQRTEQGDSAMYLCASSLGGQGSELLFFGSGTQLSVL.

This clone has only a few counts. CDR3: CASSLDPRGDQPQHF. DNA for the CDR3: TGTGCCAGCAGCTTGGACCCCCGAGGCGATCAGCCCCAGCATTTT. J is TRBJ1-5 and V is TRBV5-5; D call uncertain. The germline V gene has CDR1 SGHKS and CDR2 YYEKEE (reference sequence). The CDR3 loop spans 15 amino acids. V was clipped by 0 bases and J by 5 bases, with 12 bases between them.

CDR3 amino acids: CASSQQGAQAIASYEQYF. The CDR3 DNA is TGCGCCAGCAGCCAACAGGGGGCGCAAGCTATAGCCTCCTACGAGCAGTACTTC. The rearrangement uses TRBV4-1 and TRBJ2-7, with TRBD1 identical over 8 bases. The J segment lost 0 bases and the V segment lost 2 bases, leaving 12 bases of the junction unmatched. This CDR3 has 18 residues. Germline V gene data show CDR1 as MGHRA and CDR2 as YSYEKL.

The rearrangement uses TRBV7-2 and TRBJ1-5; D gene ambiguous. This CDR3 region has 14 residues. Deletions cut 1 base from V and 1 base from J, with 5 bases between. Germline V lookup: CDR1 SGHTA, CDR2 FQGNSA. This CDR3 is CASSLDRSNQPQHF. Here the CDR3 DNA reads TGTGCCAGCAGCTTAGACAGAAGCAATCAGCCCCAGCATTTT. The complete variable domain, with remaining parts taken from reference TRBV7-2 and TRBJ1-5, reads GAGVSQSPSNKVTEKGKDVELRCDPISGHTALYWYRQSLGQGLEFLIYFQGNSAPDKSGLPSDRFSAERTGGSVSTLTIQRTQQEDSAVYLCASSLDRSNQPQHFGDGTRLSIL.

V and J are TRBV7-9 and TRBJ2-3; D not resolved. The CDR3 has 14 amino acids. Deletions cut 1 base from V and 1 base from J, with 6 bases between. Per the germline V gene, CDR1 is SEHNR and CDR2 is FQNEAQ (reference sequence). Here the CDR3 reads CASSLVKGTDTQYF. DNA of the CDR3: TGTGCCAGCAGCTTAGTTAAAGGCACAGATACGCAGTATTTT.

The rearrangement joins TRBV5-5 to TRBJ1-1, with D unclear. The CDR3 sequence is 14 residues long. Germline V gene sequence: CDR1 SGHKS, CDR2 YYEKEE (reference sequence). V was clipped by 6 bases and J by 0 bases, with 12 bases between them. CDR3 protein: CASTLYRVNTEAFF. The CDR3 DNA reads TGTGCCAGCACCCTTTATCGGGTGAACACTGAAGCTTTCTTT. Full variable domain (outside the CDR3, taken from reference TRBV5-5 and TRBJ1-1): DAGVTQSPTHLIKTRGQQVTLRCSPISGHKSVSWYQQVLGQGPQFIFQYYEKEERGRGNFPDRFSARQFPNYSSELNVNALLLGDSALYLCASTLYRVNTEAFFGQGTRLTVV.

CDR3 nucleotides: TGTGCCAGCAGCTTGGACCGCCACACTGAAGCTTTCTTT. Translating gives CASSLDRHTEAFF. This sequence joins TRBV5-4 and TRBJ1-1; no definite D call. The V gene lost 0 bases and the J gene lost 3 bases, with 6 bases spanning the gap. CDR1 SGHNT and CDR2 YYREEE come from the germline V gene (reference sequence). The CDR3 consists of 13 residues.

The chain recombines TRBV5-1 with TRBJ2-3, with 8 bases identical to TRBD1. The CDR3 totals 15 residues. V was pared by 4 bases and J by 3 bases, with 7 bases of the junction left unmatched. Germline-derived CDR1 and CDR2 are SGHRS and YFSETQ. Written as DNA, the CDR3 is TGCGCCAGCAGCCCCGACAGGGGAAGAACAGATACGCAGTATTTT. It yields the protein CASSPDRGRTDTQYF.

The chain is built from TRBV6-5 and TRBJ1-3; D possibly corresponds to TRBD1 (5 bases). Germline-derived CDR1 and CDR2 are MNHEY and SVGAGI. Trimming left V 1 base short and J 7 bases short, with 17 bases between. The CDR3 sequence is 16 residues long. The CDR3 coding sequence is TGTGCCAGCAGTTACTTCAGCGACCCCGGGGACAACACCATATATTTT. Amino acid sequence: CASSYFSDPGDNTIYF.

The V and J genes are TRBV18 and TRBJ2-2; D remains unclear. Germline V gene data show CDR1 as KGHSH and CDR2 as LQKENI. The CDR3 is 18 amino acids. The germline V and J ends were trimmed by 6 bases and 0 bases, with 20 bases remaining between them. The DNA for the CDR3 is TGTGCCAGCTCTTTGGTAGAGAGCTACCCCCCGAACACCGGGGAGCTGTTTTTT. This encodes CASSLVESYPPNTGELFF.

The chain links TRBV7-2 to TRBJ2-5, with a tentative D call TRBD1 (6 bases). The CDR3 is 13 amino acids. Germline CDR1 SGHTA, CDR2 FQGNSA. V lost 6 bases to trimming and J lost 11 bases, with 19 bases between them. The CDR3, as DNA: TGTGCCAGCAGTTTCCGGACAGCCAGGGAGCAGTACTTC. It is translated as CASSFRTAREQYF.

The V call is TRBV19, the J call TRBJ2-3, with a weak D call TRBD2 (6 bases). Germline loops: CDR1 LNHDA, CDR2 SQIVND (reference sequence). The CDR3 loop spans 15 amino acids. V lost 3 bases and J lost 7, with 17 bases in between. Here the CDR3 reads CASSMTGSLANTQYF. The DNA of the CDR3 is TGTGCCAGTAGTATGACCGGCTCGCTAGCGAATACGCAGTATTTT.

This sequence joins TRBV19 and TRBJ1-1; possible D gene TRBD1, 5 bases. CDR1 and CDR2 (germline): LNHDA, SQIVND (reference sequence). The CDR3 has 16 residues. V lost 3 bases and J 8 bases, leaving 22 bases between the germline ends. The CDR3 sequence: CASSIPRAGFGGEAFF. The CDR3 DNA is TGTGCCAGTAGTATTCCCCGTGCAGGGTTCGGTGGAGAAGCTTTCTTT.

The genes are TRBV5-1 and TRBJ2-5, with 12 bases identical to TRBD2. The V segment lost 4 bases and the J segment 2 bases; nucleotides outside the gene matches: 3. The CDR3 consists of 15 residues. Germline assignment: CDR1 SGHRS and CDR2 YFSETQ. This chain's CDR3 is CASSPLAGGQETQYF. The CDR3 DNA reads TGCGCCAGCAGCCCGCTAGCGGGGGGGCAAGAGACCCAGTACTTC.

This clone was recorded a few times. This chain links TRBV7-2 with TRBJ2-1; a weak D match, TRBD2 (6 bases). Trimming removed 5 bases from V and 12 bases from J, with 14 bases in between. The germline V gene encodes CDR1 SGHTA and CDR2 FQGNSA. This CDR3 has 12 residues. The CDR3 reads CASSLSSRGQFF. The CDR3 DNA reads as TGTGCCAGCAGCCTCAGTTCGCGGGGGCAGTTCTTC. The full variable domain, rest sourced from reference TRBV7-2 and TRBJ2-1, is GAGVSQSPSNKVTEKGKDVELRCDPISGHTALYWYRQSLGQGLEFLIYFQGNSAPDKSGLPSDRFSAERTGGSVSTLTIQRTQQEDSAVYLCASSLSSRGQFFGPGTRLTVL.

The J gene is TRBJ2-2, the V gene TRBV9, with TRBD2 matching over 10 bases. V gave up 2 bases and J gave up 3 bases; unmatched junction bases: 4. Per germline, CDR1 SGDLS and CDR2 YYNGEE. The CDR3 spans 16 residues. This CDR3 reads CASSVVSGRYTGELFF. The DNA of the CDR3 is TGTGCCAGCAGCGTGGTTAGCGGGAGGTACACCGGGGAGCTGTTTTTT.